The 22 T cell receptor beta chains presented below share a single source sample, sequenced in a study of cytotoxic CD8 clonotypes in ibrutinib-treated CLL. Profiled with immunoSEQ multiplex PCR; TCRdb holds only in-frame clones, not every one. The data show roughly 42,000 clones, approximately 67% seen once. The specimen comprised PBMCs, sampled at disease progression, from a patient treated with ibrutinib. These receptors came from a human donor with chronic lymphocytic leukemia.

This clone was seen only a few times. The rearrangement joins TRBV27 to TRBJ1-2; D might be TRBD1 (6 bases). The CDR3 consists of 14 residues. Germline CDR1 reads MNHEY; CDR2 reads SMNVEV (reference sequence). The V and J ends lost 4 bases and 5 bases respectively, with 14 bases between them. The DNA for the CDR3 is TGTGCCAGCAGTTCCCAGGGGTATGGTTATGGCTACACCTTC. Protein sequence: CASSSQGYGYGYTF.

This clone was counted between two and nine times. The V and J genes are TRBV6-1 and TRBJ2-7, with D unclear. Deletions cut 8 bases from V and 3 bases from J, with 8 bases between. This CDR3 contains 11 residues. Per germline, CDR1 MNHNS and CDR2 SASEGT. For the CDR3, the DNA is TGTGCCAGCCTGGCGTTCTACGAGCAGTACTTC. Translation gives CASLAFYEQYF.

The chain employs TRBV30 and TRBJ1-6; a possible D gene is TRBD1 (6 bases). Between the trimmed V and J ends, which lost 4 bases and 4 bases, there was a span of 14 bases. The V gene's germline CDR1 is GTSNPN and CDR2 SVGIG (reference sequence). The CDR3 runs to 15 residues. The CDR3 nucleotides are TGTGCCTGGATGGGAACAGGGATGTATAATTCACCCCTCCACTTT. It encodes CAWMGTGMYNSPLHF.

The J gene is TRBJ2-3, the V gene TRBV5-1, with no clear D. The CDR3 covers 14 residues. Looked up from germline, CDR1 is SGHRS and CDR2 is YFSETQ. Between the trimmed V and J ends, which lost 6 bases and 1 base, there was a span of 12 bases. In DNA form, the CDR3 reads TGCGCCAGCAACGAAGAACGCGGCACAGATACGCAGTATTTT. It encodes CASNEERGTDTQYF.

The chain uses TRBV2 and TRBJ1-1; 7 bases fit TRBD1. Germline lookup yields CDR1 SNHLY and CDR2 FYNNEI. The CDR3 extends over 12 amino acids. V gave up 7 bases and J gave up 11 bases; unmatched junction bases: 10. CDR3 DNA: TGTGCCAGCATACGAGGGGGCTCGGGGGCTTTCTTT. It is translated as CASIRGGSGAFF.

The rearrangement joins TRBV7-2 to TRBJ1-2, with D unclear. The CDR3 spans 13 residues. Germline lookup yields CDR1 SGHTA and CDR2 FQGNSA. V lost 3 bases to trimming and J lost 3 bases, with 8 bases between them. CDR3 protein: CASSLSADYGYTF. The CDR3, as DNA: TGTGCCAGCAGCTTGAGTGCGGACTATGGCTACACCTTC. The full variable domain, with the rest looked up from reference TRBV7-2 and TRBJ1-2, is GAGVSQSPSNKVTEKGKDVELRCDPISGHTALYWYRQSLGQGLEFLIYFQGNSAPDKSGLPSDRFSAERTGGSVSTLTIQRTQQEDSAVYLCASSLSADYGYTFGSGTRLTVV.

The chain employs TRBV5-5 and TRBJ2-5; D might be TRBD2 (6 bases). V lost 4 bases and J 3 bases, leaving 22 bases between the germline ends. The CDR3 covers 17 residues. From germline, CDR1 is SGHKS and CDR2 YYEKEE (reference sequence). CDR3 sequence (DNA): TGTGCCAGCAGCCTCAGTGTTTATGCGGGACTGGAAGAGACCCAGTACTTC. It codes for CASSLSVYAGLEETQYF.

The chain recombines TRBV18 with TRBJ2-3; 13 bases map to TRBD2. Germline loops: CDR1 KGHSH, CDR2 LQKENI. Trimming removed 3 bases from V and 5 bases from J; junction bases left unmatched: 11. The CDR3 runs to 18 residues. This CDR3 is CASSPNRRLAGGGDTQYF. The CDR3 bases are TGTGCCAGCTCACCTAACCGACGACTAGCGGGAGGAGGAGATACGCAGTATTTT.

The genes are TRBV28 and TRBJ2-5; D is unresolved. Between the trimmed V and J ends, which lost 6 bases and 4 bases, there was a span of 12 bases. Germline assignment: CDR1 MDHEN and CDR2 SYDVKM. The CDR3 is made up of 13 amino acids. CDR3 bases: TGTGCCAGCAGGATGTCAGCACTAGAGACCCAGTACTTC. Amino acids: CASRMSALETQYF.

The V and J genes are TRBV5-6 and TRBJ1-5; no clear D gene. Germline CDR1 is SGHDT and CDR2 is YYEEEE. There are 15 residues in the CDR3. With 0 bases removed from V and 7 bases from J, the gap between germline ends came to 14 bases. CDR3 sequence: CASSLGSGSLQPQHF. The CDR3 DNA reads TGTGCCAGCAGCTTGGGGTCGGGAAGTTTGCAGCCCCAGCATTTT.

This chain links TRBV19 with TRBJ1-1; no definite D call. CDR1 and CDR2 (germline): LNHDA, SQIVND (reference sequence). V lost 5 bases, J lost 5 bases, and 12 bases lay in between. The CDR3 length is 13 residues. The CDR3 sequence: CASSLAGVTEAFF. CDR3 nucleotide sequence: TGTGCCAGTAGTCTAGCTGGGGTGACTGAAGCTTTCTTT. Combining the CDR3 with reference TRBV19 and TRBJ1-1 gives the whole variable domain DGGITQSPKYLFRKEGQNVTLSCEQNLNHDAMYWYRQDPGQGLRLIYYSQIVNDFQKGDIAEGYSVSREKKESFPLTVTSAQKNPTAFYLCASSLAGVTEAFFGQGTRLTVV.

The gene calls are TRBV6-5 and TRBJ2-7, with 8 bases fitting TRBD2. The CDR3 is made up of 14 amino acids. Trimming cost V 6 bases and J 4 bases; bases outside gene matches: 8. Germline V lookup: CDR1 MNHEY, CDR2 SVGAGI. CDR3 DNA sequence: TGTGCCAGCAGGCGACCCGGGGGGGGGTACGAGCAGTACTTC. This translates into CASRRPGGGYEQYF.

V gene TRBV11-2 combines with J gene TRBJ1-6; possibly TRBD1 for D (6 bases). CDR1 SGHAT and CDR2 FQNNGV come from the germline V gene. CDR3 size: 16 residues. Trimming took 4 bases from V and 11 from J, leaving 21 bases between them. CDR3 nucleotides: TGTGCCAGCAGCTCGGAAATACAGGGAAGGGGCGCACCCCTCCACTTT. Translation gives CASSSEIQGRGAPLHF.

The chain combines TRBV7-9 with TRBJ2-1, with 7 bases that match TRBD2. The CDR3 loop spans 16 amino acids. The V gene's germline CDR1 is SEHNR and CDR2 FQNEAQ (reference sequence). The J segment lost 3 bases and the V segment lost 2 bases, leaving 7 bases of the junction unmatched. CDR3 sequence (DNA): TGTGCCAGCAGCTTAAGAACTAGCGCGATCTACAATGAGCAGTTCTTC. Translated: CASSLRTSAIYNEQFF.

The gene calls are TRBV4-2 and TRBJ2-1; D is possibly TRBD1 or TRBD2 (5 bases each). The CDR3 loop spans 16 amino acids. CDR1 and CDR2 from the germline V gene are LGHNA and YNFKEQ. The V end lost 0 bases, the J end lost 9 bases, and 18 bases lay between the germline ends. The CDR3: CASSQDSALRGAEQFF. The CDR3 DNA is TGTGCCAGCAGCCAAGATTCGGCCCTTCGAGGGGCTGAGCAGTTCTTC.

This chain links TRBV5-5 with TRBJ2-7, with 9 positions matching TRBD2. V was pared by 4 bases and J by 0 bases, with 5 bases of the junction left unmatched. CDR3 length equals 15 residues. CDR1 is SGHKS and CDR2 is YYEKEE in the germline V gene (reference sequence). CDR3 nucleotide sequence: TGTGCCAGCAGCCCCCTAGCGGGAAGCTCCTACGAGCAGTACTTC. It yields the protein CASSPLAGSSYEQYF.

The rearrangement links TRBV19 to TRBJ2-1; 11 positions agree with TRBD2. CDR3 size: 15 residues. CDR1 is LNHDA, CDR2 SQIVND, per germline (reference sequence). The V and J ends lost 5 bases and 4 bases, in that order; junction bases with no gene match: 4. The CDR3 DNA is TGTGCCAGTAGTTCCGGGACTAGCGGTTACAATGAGCAGTTCTTC. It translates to CASSSGTSGYNEQFF.

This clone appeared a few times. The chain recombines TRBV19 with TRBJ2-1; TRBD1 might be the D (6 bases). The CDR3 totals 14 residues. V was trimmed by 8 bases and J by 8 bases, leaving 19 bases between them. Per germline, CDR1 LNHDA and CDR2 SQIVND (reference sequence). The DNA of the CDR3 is TGTGCCAGTGGACGACAGGCCCCCTGGGATGAGCAGTTCTTC. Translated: CASGRQAPWDEQFF.

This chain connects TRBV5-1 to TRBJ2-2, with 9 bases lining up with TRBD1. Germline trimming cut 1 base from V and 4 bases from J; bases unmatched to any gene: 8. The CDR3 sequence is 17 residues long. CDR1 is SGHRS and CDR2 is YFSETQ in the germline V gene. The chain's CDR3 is CASSLRRQGEGTGELFF. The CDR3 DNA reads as TGCGCCAGCAGCTTGCGGCGACAGGGGGAGGGCACCGGGGAGCTGTTTTTT.

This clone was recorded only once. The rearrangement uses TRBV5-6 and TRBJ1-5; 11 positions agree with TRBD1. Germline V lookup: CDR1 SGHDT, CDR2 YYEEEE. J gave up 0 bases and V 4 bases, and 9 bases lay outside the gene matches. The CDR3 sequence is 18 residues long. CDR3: CASSILGQGAFSNQPQHF. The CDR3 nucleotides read TGTGCCAGCAGCATACTTGGACAGGGGGCCTTTAGCAATCAGCCCCAGCATTTT.

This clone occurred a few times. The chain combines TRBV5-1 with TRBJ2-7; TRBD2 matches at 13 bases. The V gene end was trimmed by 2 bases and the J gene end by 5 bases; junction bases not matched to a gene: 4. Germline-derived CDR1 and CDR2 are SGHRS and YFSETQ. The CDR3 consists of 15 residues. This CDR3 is CASSFAGLAGDEQYF. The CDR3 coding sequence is TGCGCCAGCAGCTTCGCCGGACTAGCGGGAGACGAGCAGTACTTC. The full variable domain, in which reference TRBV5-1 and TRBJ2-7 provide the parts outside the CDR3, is KAGVTQTPRYLIKTRGQQVTLSCSPISGHRSVSWYQQTPGQGLQFLFEYFSETQRNKGNFPGRFSGRQFSNSRSEMNVSTLELGDSALYLCASSFAGLAGDEQYFGPGTRLTVT.

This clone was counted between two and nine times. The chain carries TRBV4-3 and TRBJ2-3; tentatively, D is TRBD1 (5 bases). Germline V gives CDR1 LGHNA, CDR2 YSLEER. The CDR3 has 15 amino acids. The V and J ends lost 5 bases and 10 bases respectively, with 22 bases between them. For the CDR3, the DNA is TGCGCCAGCAGCGAAGGGTGGCAGGGAACGTACTCGCAGTATTTT. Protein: CASSEGWQGTYSQYF.